Presented here are 7 T cell receptor beta chains from one specimen sequenced in a study of blood T cell repertoires in COVID-19. Profiling relied on immunoSEQ multiplex PCR, and the TCRdb table lists in-frame clones only, not all of them. The sample yields around 220,000 clones, around 83% seen once. The sample comprised peripheral blood. These receptors came from a woman aged 50 to 60 with COVID-19, enrolled during active disease.

This clone came up once. This chain uses TRBV11-2 with TRBJ1-6, with a tentative D call TRBD1 (5 bases). V lost 7 bases, J lost 14 bases, and 12 bases lay in between. The CDR3 extends over 11 amino acids. CDR1 and CDR2 from the germline V gene are SGHAT and FQNNGV. The CDR3 DNA is TGTGCCAGCATCATCGGGGGGTCCCTCCACTTT. Translating gives CASIIGGSLHF. Complete variable domain (other parts from reference TRBV11-2 and TRBJ1-6): EAGVAQSPRYKIIEKRQSVAFWCNPISGHATLYWYQQILGQGPKLLIQFQNNGVVDDSQLPKDRFSAERLKGVDSTLKIQPAKLEDSAVYLCASIIGGSLHFGNGTRLTVT.

This chain links TRBV19 with TRBJ1-1; possible D gene TRBD1, 6 bases. The CDR3 sequence is 15 residues long. Germline V gene lookup returns CDR1 LNHDA and CDR2 SQIVND (reference sequence). Trimming pared 5 bases from V and 1 base from J, leaving 14 bases between. The CDR3, as DNA: TGTGCCAGTAGTTCCCCTGGGGGCGCGAACACTGAAGCTTTCTTT. Its protein product is CASSSPGGANTEAFF.

This clone appeared a few times. The chain is built from TRBV27 and TRBJ2-2; 8 bases match TRBD2. Germline values: CDR1 MNHEY, CDR2 SMNVEV (reference sequence). J lost 6 bases, V lost 3 bases, and 3 bases had no gene match. The CDR3 runs to 14 residues. CDR3 protein: CASSFGRGAGELFF. As DNA, the CDR3 is TGTGCCAGCAGTTTCGGGCGGGGGGCCGGGGAGCTGTTTTTT.

The chain is built from TRBV19 and TRBJ2-6, with D possibly matching TRBD1 (5 bases). The V and J ends lost 6 bases and 0 bases respectively, with 12 bases between them. Germline CDR1 and CDR2: LNHDA and SQIVND (reference sequence). The CDR3 sequence is 16 residues long. The CDR3 DNA is TGTGCCAGTAGCCTACTGACAGTCTCTGGGGCCAACGTCCTGACTTTC. It specifies CASSLLTVSGANVLTF.

V usage is TRBV18 and J usage is TRBJ2-1, with 11 bases matching TRBD2. CDR3 length: 15 amino acids. Per germline, CDR1 KGHSH and CDR2 LQKENI. Losses at the gene ends were 3 bases for V and 5 bases for J; bases not matched to a gene: 3. The CDR3 loop is CASSPSGGANNEQFF. The CDR3 DNA reads TGTGCCAGCTCACCTAGCGGGGGGGCAAACAATGAGCAGTTCTTC. The full variable domain, with the rest looked up from reference TRBV18 and TRBJ2-1, is NAGVMQNPRHLVRRRGQEARLRCSPMKGHSHVYWYRQLPEEGLKFMVYLQKENIIDESGMPKERFSAEFPKEGPSILRIQQVVRGDSAAYFCASSPSGGANNEQFFGPGTRLTVL.

The chain carries TRBV9 and TRBJ1-4; 8 bases match TRBD1. CDR3 size: 15 residues. Trimming took 3 bases from V and 6 from J; bases not matched to a gene: 7. Germline-derived CDR1 and CDR2 are SGDLS and YYNGEE. CDR3 DNA sequence: TGTGCCAGCAGCGCCTCCGGGACAGGTGATGAAAAACTGTTTTTT. This translates into CASSASGTGDEKLFF.

This chain uses TRBV19 with TRBJ1-5; D not resolved. V was shortened by 1 base and J by 8 bases, with 9 bases between the two germline ends. The CDR3 consists of 13 residues. Per germline, CDR1 LNHDA and CDR2 SQIVND (reference sequence). CDR3 coding DNA: TGTGCCAGTAGTATAGGGGAGAGGGAGCCCCAGCATTTT. Amino acids: CASSIGEREPQHF.